The 21 T cell receptor beta chains below come from one sample, sequenced in a study of blood T cells in healthy people across ages. The use of a sample-barcoded 5' primer and a J-beta primer mix characterized a second PCR of about 7 to 12 cycles. TCRdb analysed the 5' RACE reads with MiXCR anew, one entry per CDR3 protein. The sample holds around 1.1 million distinct CDR3 sequences, 35% to 40% seen once. The sample consisted of blood. These receptors were collected from a man younger than 35 in good health.

This clonotype showed up just a few times. The V and J genes are TRBV28 and TRBJ2-3; TRBD2 aligns across 9 bases. V lost 6 bases, J lost 6 bases, and 10 bases stayed unmatched. Germline V CDR1 and CDR2: MDHEN, SYDVKM. CDR3 length: 15 residues. The CDR3 sequence is CASSQTSGGGDTQYF. For the CDR3, the DNA is TGTGCCAGCAGCCAGACTAGCGGTGGGGGGGATACGCAGTATTTT.

A few counts support this clonotype. The V call is TRBV7-9, the J call TRBJ1-2; D perhaps matches TRBD1 (5 bases). Germline loops: CDR1 SEHNR, CDR2 FQNEAQ (reference sequence). Between the trimmed V and J ends, which lost 1 base and 3 bases, there was a span of 12 bases. The CDR3 sequence is 15 residues long. Written as DNA, the CDR3 is TGTGCCAGCAGCTTAGAGATCGGGACTTACTATGGCTACACCTTC. As protein: CASSLEIGTYYGYTF. Combining the CDR3 with reference TRBV7-9 and TRBJ1-2 gives the whole variable domain DTGVSQNPRHKITKRGQNVTFRCDPISEHNRLYWYRQTLGQGPEFLTYFQNEAQLEKSRLLSDRFSAERPKGSFSTLEIQRTEQGDSAMYLCASSLEIGTYYGYTFGSGTRLTVV.

Worth noting for this clonotype: At one end, the junction sequence differs from germline, possibly due to a read error. The chain links TRBV7-9 to TRBJ1-5, with D possibly being TRBD1 (6 bases). Germline loops: CDR1 SEHNR, CDR2 FQNEAQ (reference sequence). The CDR3 runs 16 residues. The CDR3 reads CAGSSTTGYSNQPQHF. The CDR3 DNA reads as TGTGCCGGCAGCTCGACAACAGGGTATAGCAATCAGCCCCAGCATTTT.

This clonotype turned up a few times. The V call is TRBV27, the J call TRBJ2-7; TRBD2 is a possible D gene (5 bases). V gave up 3 bases and J gave up 1 base, with 10 bases separating them. Germline assignment: CDR1 MNHEY and CDR2 SMNVEV (reference sequence). This CDR3 has 14 amino acids. The CDR3 loop is CASSLRELSYEQYF. The CDR3 DNA sequence: TGTGCCAGCAGTTTGAGGGAACTGTCCTACGAGCAGTACTTC.

This clonotype was seen only a few times. The V gene is TRBV7-3, the J gene TRBJ1-1; 7 bases align to TRBD1. This CDR3 is 13 amino acids long. After removal of 5 bases from V and 9 bases from J, the junction contained 9 bases not matched to a gene. Germline V lookup: CDR1 SGHTA, CDR2 FQGTGA. CDR3 region: CASSPGTERQAFF. CDR3 coding DNA: TGTGCCAGCAGCCCGGGGACAGAAAGACAAGCTTTCTTT.

The chain joins TRBV13 to TRBJ2-5, with D perhaps being TRBD1 or TRBD2 (5 bases each). The CDR3 loop spans 13 amino acids. Germline V gives CDR1 PRHDT, CDR2 FYEKMQ (reference sequence). Trimming pared 5 bases from V and 11 bases from J, leaving 18 bases between. DNA for the CDR3: TGTGCCAGCAGCGAGGGACGGGTAAATGAGCAGTACTTC. Its protein product is CASSEGRVNEQYF.

In its sample, this clonotype was seen a few times. The rearrangement uses TRBV14 and TRBJ1-4; TRBD1 aligns across 8 bases. CDR1 is SGHDN, CDR2 FVKESK, per germline. J gave up 6 bases and V 0 bases, and 3 bases lay outside the gene matches. This CDR3 spans 15 amino acids. The CDR3 loop reads CASSQEYRGYEKLFF. Written as DNA, the CDR3 is TGTGCCAGCAGCCAAGAATACAGGGGGTATGAAAAACTGTTTTTT.

This chain links TRBV7-2 with TRBJ2-5; D unclear. Between the trimmed V and J ends, which lost 3 bases and 1 base, there was a span of 6 bases. This CDR3 contains 13 residues. From germline, CDR1 is SGHTA and CDR2 FQGNSA. The CDR3 DNA reads as TGTGCCAGCAGCTTTAAGTTCCAAGAGACCCAGTACTTC. This gives the protein CASSFKFQETQYF.

This chain connects TRBV6-5 to TRBJ2-5; D remains unclear. The CDR3 is made up of 13 amino acids. V was cut by 7 bases and J by 3 bases, with 12 bases left in between. Germline V CDR1 and CDR2: MNHEY, SVGAGI. The CDR3 reads CASMGQLEETQYF. The CDR3 region has the DNA TGTGCCAGCATGGGTCAGCTTGAAGAGACCCAGTACTTC.

The V and J genes are TRBV5-1 and TRBJ1-1, with D possibly matching TRBD1 (5 bases). The CDR3 consists of 16 residues. Germline CDR1 SGHRS, CDR2 YFSETQ. V lost 1 base, J lost 3 bases, and 16 bases lay in between. CDR3 bases: TGCGCCAGCAGCTTGCTTCAGGGTGGATGGGACACTGAAGCTTTCTTT. Protein product: CASSLLQGGWDTEAFF.

This chain links TRBV5-1 with TRBJ2-3, with TRBD2 identical over 11 bases. V lost 4 bases to trimming and J lost 2 bases; unmatched junction nucleotides: 12. This CDR3 contains 18 residues. Per germline, CDR1 SGHRS and CDR2 YFSETQ. The CDR3 nucleotides read TGCGCCAGCAGCGGACCCACTAGCGGGGGACCGCCCACAGATACGCAGTATTTT. This sequence encodes CASSGPTSGGPPTDTQYF.

V and J are TRBV7-9 and TRBJ2-7; 7 nucleotides align to TRBD2. CDR3 size: 20 residues. CDR1 is SEHNR, CDR2 FQNEAQ, per germline (reference sequence). Trimming at V came to 6 bases and at J to 4 bases, leaving 27 bases not matched to a gene. CDR3: CASSSSDSYSAGGYKYEQYF. CDR3 nucleotides: TGTGCCAGCAGTTCCAGTGACAGTTACTCCGCCGGGGGGTATAAGTACGAGCAGTACTTC.

The chain links TRBV5-6 to TRBJ1-2, with 7 bases aligning to TRBD1. CDR3 length equals 15 residues. Trimming cost V 1 base and J 4 bases; bases outside gene matches: 7. Germline V CDR1 and CDR2: SGHDT, YYEEEE. The DNA for the CDR3 is TGTGCCAGCAGCTTGCAGGCAGGGGGAGGCTATGGCTACACCTTC. It yields the protein CASSLQAGGGYGYTF.

V usage is TRBV10-3 and J usage is TRBJ2-7; D is unclear. Deletions cut 2 bases from V and 10 bases from J, with 18 bases between. Germline lookup yields CDR1 ENHRY and CDR2 SYGVKD. CDR3 length equals 14 residues. CDR3 sequence: CAISEEASRSTQYF. Here the CDR3 DNA reads TGTGCCATCAGTGAGGAGGCAAGTAGGTCCACCCAGTACTTC.

The chain is built from TRBV4-3 and TRBJ1-5; possible D gene TRBD1, 6 bases. Germline V lookup: CDR1 LGHNA, CDR2 YSLEER. Trimming removed 3 bases from V and 6 bases from J, with 12 bases in between. This CDR3 has 14 amino acids. Written as DNA, the CDR3 is TGCGCCAGCAGCCAGATCAGGGGTTTTCAGCCCCAGCATTTT. Amino acid sequence: CASSQIRGFQPQHF.

This clonotype came up a few times. The chain links TRBV7-2 to TRBJ2-1; unclear D gene. This CDR3 comprises 13 residues. V gave up 1 base and J gave up 4 bases, with 5 bases separating them. Germline V gives CDR1 SGHTA, CDR2 FQGNSA. CDR3 bases: TGTGCCAGCAGCTTAGTTGAGTACAATGAGCAGTTCTTC. This sequence encodes CASSLVEYNEQFF.

The CDR3 is CASSSGTGRHGYTF. Written as DNA, the CDR3 is TGCGCCAGCAGCTCCGGGACAGGAAGACATGGCTACACCTTC. The gene calls are TRBV5-1 and TRBJ1-2; 8 positions match TRBD1. Germline V CDR1 and CDR2: SGHRS, YFSETQ. J gave up 6 bases and V 3 bases, and 7 bases lay outside the gene matches. The CDR3 is made up of 14 amino acids.

This clonotype was seen at least ten times. The rearrangement joins TRBV29-1 to TRBJ1-2; 7 nucleotides match TRBD1. With 6 bases clipped from V and 4 bases from J, the junction kept 8 bases outside the gene matches. The V gene's germline CDR1 is SQVTM and CDR2 ANQGSEA. This CDR3 contains 13 residues. The CDR3, as DNA: TGCAGCGTCCAACCCCGGGACAGCTATGGCTACACCTTC. It encodes CSVQPRDSYGYTF. The full variable domain, completed using reference TRBV29-1 and TRBJ1-2, is SAVISQKPSRDICQRGTSLTIQCQVDSQVTMMFWYRQQPGQSLTLIATANQGSEATYESGFVIDKFPISRPNLTFSTLTVSNMSPEDSSIYLCSVQPRDSYGYTFGSGTRLTVV.

The rearrangement joins TRBV20-1 to TRBJ1-5, with D unclear. Trimming took off 1 base at V and 3 bases at J, with 13 bases between the two ends. The CDR3 sequence is 15 residues long. Germline assignment: CDR1 DFQATT and CDR2 SNEGSKA (reference sequence). DNA of the CDR3: TGCAGTGCTAGAGCCGATGGCCTGTCCAATCAGCCCCAGCATTTT. It codes for CSARADGLSNQPQHF.

This clonotype has a handful of counts. This rearrangement joins TRBV5-5 to TRBJ2-2; no firm D call. Germline V lookup: CDR1 SGHKS, CDR2 YYEKEE (reference sequence). The CDR3 extends over 13 amino acids. The V and J ends lost 4 bases and 3 bases respectively, with 7 bases between them. The CDR3 DNA follows: TGTGCCAGCAGCCCACGCCACACCGGGGAGCTGTTTTTT. This translates into CASSPRHTGELFF.

This clonotype was observed a handful of times. A read error may produce the germline difference seen at one junction end. The CDR3 DNA follows: TGTAGTGCTAGAGATGCCTTCTCGGACACTGAAGCTTTCTTT. It codes for CSARDAFSDTEAFF. The V call is TRBV20-1, the J call TRBJ1-1; unclear D gene. Germline values: CDR1 DFQATT, CDR2 SNEGSKA (reference sequence). There are 14 residues in the CDR3.